This entry is about one T cell receptor (beta chain). The antigen is not known. Here immunoSEQ multiplex PCR was the method, and the copy in TCRdb shows in-frame clones only, minus some. Of tens of thousands of clones listed, 93% are singletons. The sample originates from a study of OX40 agonist ivuxolimab in advanced cancers. Background on the study: Every 2 weeks, patients received ivuxolimab intravenously, dosed at 0.01 to 10 mg/kg. Patients undergoing dose escalation presented with hepatocellular carcinoma, melanoma, renal cell or head and neck cancer.

This CDR3 spans 15 amino acids. V lost 1 base to trimming and J lost 4 bases; unmatched junction nucleotides: 2. Looked up from germline, CDR1 is LNHNV and CDR2 is YYDKDF (reference sequence). Study findings and constraints: With doses of 0.1 to 3.0 mg/kg, CD4+ and CD8+ blood T cells had undergone clonal expansion by week 6.

This chain uses TRBV15 with TRBJ1-3; 9 bases are a match to TRBD1. The sequence was collected from an adult with an advanced solid tumor such as melanoma, head and neck, liver or kidney cancer. This specimen consisted of CD4+ or CD8+ T cells sorted from blood, obtained in a trial of the OX40 agonist ivuxolimab. The CDR3 protein is CATSRGTGDGNTIYF. The CDR3 DNA reads as TGTGCCACCAGCAGAGGGACAGGGGACGGAAACACCATATATTTT. The complete variable domain, with remaining parts taken from reference TRBV15 and TRBJ1-3, reads DAMVIQNPRYQVTQFGKPVTLSCSQTLNHNVMYWYQQKSSQAPKLLFHYYDKDFNNEADTPDNFQSRRPNTSFCFLDIRSPGLGDTAMYLCATSRGTGDGNTIYFGEGSWLTVV.